The rows below give T cell receptor beta chains drawn from one sample of a study of blood T cells in healthy people across ages. TCRdb reanalysed the 5' RACE reads using MiXCR and keeps one entry per CDR3 protein. The table shows 1.5 million to 2 million distinct CDR3 sequences, with around 36% occurring only once. The sample taken for sequencing was blood. The origin of the receptors is a young woman in good health. Both conserved end residues are part of each CDR3. Each record gives: D gene, clone size, V gene, J gene, CDR3 DNA, CDR3 protein. The D gene is left open where the match is weak. Clone size appears in some rows only: once, few, many, or a class for an expanded clone.

D gene: -; clone size: -; V gene: TRBV5-6; J gene: TRBJ1-2; CDR3 DNA: TGTGCCAGCAGCTTCAGGGAAGCTAACTATGGCTACACCTTC; CDR3 protein: CASSFREANYGYTF
D gene: -; clone size: -; V gene: TRBV27; J gene: TRBJ2-7; CDR3 DNA: TGTGCCAGCAGTCCGAGGACAGACATCTACGAGCAGTACTTC; CDR3 protein: CASSPRTDIYEQYF
D gene: -; clone size: -; V gene: TRBV28; J gene: TRBJ2-1; CDR3 DNA: TGTGCCAGCAGTTTCCCAGGGGTCCGAAGGAATGAGCAGTTCTTC; CDR3 protein: CASSFPGVRRNEQFF
D gene: -; clone size: -; V gene: TRBV30; J gene: TRBJ2-7; CDR3 DNA: TGTGCCTGGAGTGAGCTAGATAGTAGCGCGGACTACGAGCAGTACTTC; CDR3 protein: CAWSELDSSADYEQYF
D gene: -; clone size: -; V gene: TRBV28; J gene: TRBJ2-1; CDR3 DNA: TGTGCCAGCAGTCCCTACCGCACAAACCAGTTCTTC; CDR3 protein: CASSPYRTNQFF
D gene: TRBD1; clone size: few; V gene: TRBV7-9; J gene: TRBJ1-1; CDR3 DNA: TGTGCCAGCAGGCAGGGGGGGTGGAGCACTGAAGCTTTCTTT; CDR3 protein: CASRQGGWSTEAFF
D gene: -; clone size: few; V gene: TRBV28; J gene: TRBJ2-1; CDR3 DNA: TGCGCCAGCGCCCCGGGACCCTCCAATGAGCAGTTCTTC; CDR3 protein: CASAPGPSNEQFF
D gene: TRBD2; clone size: few; V gene: TRBV4-1; J gene: TRBJ2-1; CDR3 DNA: TGCGCCAGCAGCCAAGAGCGCGGGACTAGCGGGAGCGGTGAGCAGTTCTTC; CDR3 protein: CASSQERGTSGSGEQFF
D gene: -; clone size: few; V gene: TRBV27; J gene: TRBJ2-4; CDR3 DNA: TGTGCCAGCAGTTTCGGAAGTCCAGCCCAAAACAACATTCAGTACTTC; CDR3 protein: CASSFGSPAQNNIQYF
D gene: -; clone size: -; V gene: TRBV28; J gene: TRBJ2-5; CDR3 DNA: TGTGCCAGCAGTTCCCCAAATGACGTGGCCCAGGAGACCCAGTACTTC; CDR3 protein: CASSSPNDVAQETQYF
D gene: -; clone size: few; V gene: TRBV10-3; J gene: TRBJ2-1; CDR3 DNA: TGTGCCATCAGTGATGAGGGGGGAAGCTCCTACAATGAGCAGTTCTTC; CDR3 protein: CAISDEGGSSYNEQFF
D gene: TRBD2; clone size: -; V gene: TRBV2; J gene: TRBJ2-5; CDR3 DNA: TGTGCCAGCAGTGAAGCGCTACGGGGGGGCGAGACCCAGTACTTC; CDR3 protein: CASSEALRGGETQYF
D gene: TRBD1; clone size: -; V gene: TRBV2; J gene: TRBJ2-6; CDR3 DNA: TGTGCCAGCAGCCGGGACAGGGTCCTTTCTGGGGCCAACGTCCTGACTTTC; CDR3 protein: CASSRDRVLSGANVLTF
D gene: -; clone size: -; V gene: TRBV27; J gene: TRBJ1-1; CDR3 DNA: TGTGCCAGCCTTAGGACGGGGCGCATGTGGACTGAAGCTTTCTTT; CDR3 protein: CASLRTGRMWTEAFF
D gene: -; clone size: few; V gene: TRBV7-2; J gene: TRBJ1-2; CDR3 DNA: TGTGCCAGCAGCTTAGGTAGCACATATAACTATGGCTACACCTTC; CDR3 protein: CASSLGSTYNYGYTF
D gene: TRBD2; clone size: once; V gene: TRBV4-1; J gene: TRBJ2-5; CDR3 DNA: TGCGCCAGCAGCCCGATAGACTTTGGCGGGAGGTACGGGCAGTACTTC; CDR3 protein: CASSPIDFGGRYGQYF
D gene: -; clone size: many; V gene: TRBV29-1; J gene: TRBJ2-1; CDR3 DNA: TGCAGCGTTGATGAGCAGTTCTTC; CDR3 protein: CSVDEQFF
D gene: -; clone size: -; V gene: TRBV3-1; J gene: TRBJ2-5; CDR3 DNA: TGTGCCAGCAGCCAAAACAGGGCGTCAGAGACCCAGTACTTC; CDR3 protein: CASSQNRASETQYF
D gene: TRBD1; clone size: few; V gene: TRBV6-6; J gene: TRBJ2-3; CDR3 DNA: TGTGCCAGCAGTATCGGACAGGGCGACACAGATACGCAGTATTTT; CDR3 protein: CASSIGQGDTDTQYF
D gene: -; clone size: many; V gene: TRBV29-1; J gene: TRBJ2-5; CDR3 DNA: TGCAGCGTGGAGGGACAGACCCAAGAGACCCAGTACTTC; CDR3 protein: CSVEGQTQETQYF
D gene: TRBD1; clone size: few; V gene: TRBV3-1; J gene: TRBJ2-1; CDR3 DNA: TGTGCCAGCAGCCTAAGACAGGGGACGACCTACAATGAGCAGTTCTTC; CDR3 protein: CASSLRQGTTYNEQFF
D gene: TRBD2; clone size: few; V gene: TRBV5-6; J gene: TRBJ2-5; CDR3 DNA: TGTGCCAGCAGCACGAGGACTAGCGGGAGGGAAGAGACCCAGTACTTC; CDR3 protein: CASSTRTSGREETQYF
D gene: TRBD1; clone size: many; V gene: TRBV5-1; J gene: TRBJ2-7; CDR3 DNA: TGCGCCAGCAGCTTGGAGGGACAGGGTTCTTCCTACGAGCAGTACTTC; CDR3 protein: CASSLEGQGSSYEQYF
D gene: TRBD1; clone size: -; V gene: TRBV13; J gene: TRBJ1-4; CDR3 DNA: TGTGCCAGCAGACAGCAGGGGGAATTCGAAAAACTGTTTTTT; CDR3 protein: CASRQQGEFEKLFF
D gene: -; clone size: few; V gene: TRBV10-3; J gene: TRBJ2-7; CDR3 DNA: TGTGCCATCAGTGAACCATACGCCGGGACTCTTCTTCACGAGCAGTACTTC; CDR3 protein: CAISEPYAGTLLHEQYF
D gene: TRBD2; clone size: -; V gene: TRBV20-1; J gene: TRBJ2-5; CDR3 DNA: TGCAGTGTAGGGACTAGCGGGAGGGCCCTTCAAGGGACCCAGTATTTC; CDR3 protein: CSVGTSGRALQGTQYF
D gene: TRBD1; clone size: few; V gene: TRBV10-3; J gene: TRBJ1-1; CDR3 DNA: TGTGCCATCAGCGGGGGGACAGGGGAGAACACTGAAGCTTTCTTT; CDR3 protein: CAISGGTGENTEAFF
D gene: TRBD2; clone size: -; V gene: TRBV10-3; J gene: TRBJ2-7; CDR3 DNA: TGTGCCATCAGGGAGGGGAGGGGTTCGGTTGAGCAGTACTTC; CDR3 protein: CAIREGRGSVEQYF
D gene: -; clone size: few; V gene: TRBV20-1; J gene: TRBJ1-5; CDR3 DNA: TGCAGTGCTAGAGAGAATGGCAGGGTCTTCAATCAGCCCCAGCATTTT; CDR3 protein: CSARENGRVFNQPQHF
D gene: -; clone size: -; V gene: TRBV20-1; J gene: TRBJ2-3; CDR3 DNA: TGCAGTGCTTCCTGGGCCGATACGCAGTATTTT; CDR3 protein: CSASWADTQYF
D gene: TRBD1; clone size: -; V gene: TRBV12-3/TRBV12-4; J gene: TRBJ1-1; CDR3 DNA: TGTGCCAGCAGTCTGGACAGGGGGGGTGAAGCTTTCTTT; CDR3 protein: CASSLDRGGEAFF